These T cell receptor beta chains were read from a single sample in a study of blood T cell repertoires in COVID-19. Clones were read by immunoSEQ multiplex PCR, and TCRdb kept only the in-frame ones, dropping some. The sample gives about 210,000 clones, just under 85% of which show up once; 6% to 8.5% is in the top ten. Sequenced material: peripheral blood. The source of these receptors is a woman aged 45-65 years with active or convalescent COVID-19. The CDR3 runs from the conserved cysteine through the conserved F or W. A D gene is named only where the DNA matches it firmly. Clone size is not always given. Where it is, it says once, few, many or a class for expanded clones.

-	-	TRBV6-1	TRBJ1-2	TGTGCCAGCAGTGTTACGGGGTTTAGACCCAACTATGGCTACACCTTC	CASSVTGFRPNYGYTF
many	TRBD1	TRBV24-1	TRBJ1-2	TGTGCCACCAGTGATACCGGGACAGGGAGTCATGGCTACACCTTC	CATSDTGTGSHGYTF
-	-	TRBV3-1/TRBV3-2	TRBJ2-5	TGTGCCAGCAGCCAAGATCCGGAGGGCCTCGAGACCCAGTACTTC	CASSQDPEGLETQYF
-	-	TRBV7-9	TRBJ2-1	TGTGCCAGCAGACGGTCCCGAGGGGAGCAGTTCTTC	CASRRSRGEQFF
once	TRBD2	TRBV20-1	TRBJ2-3	TGCAGTGCTAGTCAGAGGTCTAGCGGAACAGATACGCAGTATTTT	CSASQRSSGTDTQYF
-	-	TRBV7-9	TRBJ2-7	TGTGCCAGCAGCGCGAGGGACTTCTCCTACGAGCAGTACTTC	CASSARDFSYEQYF
-	TRBD1	TRBV6-6	TRBJ1-3	TGTGCCAGCAGTCCTACCGGGACAGGGTTCTTTAGGGGTGGAAACACCATATATTTT	CASSPTGTGFFRGGNTIYF
-	TRBD1	TRBV6-6	TRBJ1-2	TGTGCCAGCAGCCCAGACAGGGTTTATGGCTACACCTTC	CASSPDRVYGYTF
-	-	TRBV6-2/TRBV6-3	TRBJ2-1	TGTGCCAGCAGTTACGAAGCGGTTGACAATGAGCAGTTCTTC	CASSYEAVDNEQFF
-	TRBD2	TRBV2	TRBJ2-5	TGTGCCAGCAGTACGCGGACTAGCGGGGGGTCGAAGGCCCAGTACTTC	CASSTRTSGGSKAQYF
-	-	TRBV7-2	TRBJ1-1	TGTGCCAGCAGCTATTCCCTCAGGGTTGGCACTGAAGCTTTCTTT	CASSYSLRVGTEAFF
-	TRBD1	TRBV30	TRBJ1-5	TGTGCCTGGAGTAAAGGGGACAGTGATCAGCCCCAGCATTTT	CAWSKGDSDQPQHF
-	-	TRBV30	TRBJ1-4	TGTGCCTGGAGTGTCGGACAGCTTAATGAAAAACTGTTTTTT	CAWSVGQLNEKLFF
-	TRBD1	TRBV7-7	TRBJ1-5	TGTGCCAGCAGCCCCACCCCGGGGACAGGCCTTCATCAGCCCCAGCATTTT	CASSPTPGTGLHQPQHF
-	-	TRBV24-1	TRBJ2-5	TGTGCCACCCAACGACGTACCAGGGAGACCCAGTACTTC	CATQRRTRETQYF
-	-	TRBV28	TRBJ1-6	TGTGCCAGCAGTCCCCCGGGGGTATCACCCCTCCACTTT	CASSPPGVSPLHF
-	TRBD1	TRBV28	TRBJ1-3	TGTGCCATCACCATGACAGGGAGATTAGGAAACACCATATATTTT	CAITMTGRLGNTIYF
-	TRBD1	TRBV7-9	TRBJ1-6	TGTGCCAGCAGCTTAGGTGGGCAGGGGGCTTCACCCCTCCACTTT	CASSLGGQGASPLHF
-	TRBD1	TRBV11-2	TRBJ1-1	TGTGCCAGCAGCTTAGGGCGGACAGGGAACACTGAAGCTTTCTTT	CASSLGRTGNTEAFF
-	TRBD1	TRBV5-1	TRBJ2-7	TGCGCCAGCAGCGGCCGGGACAGCTCCTACGAGCAGTACTTC	CASSGRDSSYEQYF
-	-	TRBV28	TRBJ2-2	TGTGCCAGCAGCCCGGTCCCCGGGGAGCTGTTTTTT	CASSPVPGELFF
-	TRBD1	TRBV2	TRBJ1-4	TGTGCCAGCAGTGAAAGGGGGCGAGAGGAAAAACTGTTTTTT	CASSERGREEKLFF
-	-	TRBV24-1	TRBJ2-7	TGTGCCACCAGTGGGGGCGGCTACGAGCAGTACTTC	CATSGGGYEQYF
-	TRBD2	TRBV5-4	TRBJ2-1	TGTGCCAGCAGTCCCTCTAGCGGGAGAGAGTACAATGAGCAGTTCTTC	CASSPSSGREYNEQFF
-	-	TRBV5-1	TRBJ1-1	TGCGCCAGCAGCCCTCAGGGAATGAACACTGAAGCTTTCTTT	CASSPQGMNTEAFF
-	TRBD2	TRBV9	TRBJ2-3	TGTGCCAGCAGCGTAGGTAGCGGGGGGGTAGATACGCAGTATTTT	CASSVGSGGVDTQYF
-	TRBD2	TRBV4-1	TRBJ2-1	TGCGCCAGCAGCCAAGGACTAGCGGGAGTTAAAGTTGAGCAGTTCTTC	CASSQGLAGVKVEQFF
-	-	TRBV11-2	TRBJ2-7	TGTGCCAGCAGCCCCCGCCAGGGGAGCGAGCAGTACTTC	CASSPRQGSEQYF
-	-	TRBV7-9	TRBJ1-4	TGTGCCAGCAGCCTCAGCCAGGGCTATAATGAAAAACTGTTTTTT	CASSLSQGYNEKLFF
-	TRBD1	TRBV24-1	TRBJ2-5	TGTGCCACCAGTGATGAACAGGGGGCGAGGGAGACCCAGTACTTC	CATSDEQGARETQYF
-	-	TRBV2	TRBJ1-1	TGTGCCAGCAGTGAAAATATGGCGGGCACTGAAGCTTTCTTT	CASSENMAGTEAFF
few	-	TRBV5-5	TRBJ1-1	TGTGCCAGCAGCTTGGCAGGGGTCGGGGTCACTGAAGCTTTCTTT	CASSLAGVGVTEAFF
-	-	TRBV5-1	TRBJ2-6	TGCGCCAGCAGCTTTTACTCTGGGGCCAACGTCCTGACTTTC	CASSFYSGANVLTF
-	TRBD2	TRBV5-1	TRBJ2-6	TGCGCCAGCAGCTTGGAGGGACTAGCGGGGACCTCCATCGGGGCCAACGTCCTGACTTTC	CASSLEGLAGTSIGANVLTF
-	TRBD1	TRBV19	TRBJ1-1	TGTGCCAGTAGTATTGGGACAGGGGCTCCTGAAGCTTTCTTT	CASSIGTGAPEAFF
-	-	TRBV19	TRBJ1-1	TGTGCCAGTAGTATAGTAAGGGGGAACACTGAAGCTTTCTTT	CASSIVRGNTEAFF
-	-	TRBV27	TRBJ2-1	TGTGCCAGCAGTTTGACCAGGGGTGAACTTGATGAGCAGTTCTTC	CASSLTRGELDEQFF
-	TRBD1	TRBV27	TRBJ1-2	TGTGCCAGCAGTCAGGACAGGGCCCATGGCTACACCTTC	CASSQDRAHGYTF
-	-	TRBV6-6	TRBJ1-2	TGTGCCAGCAGTACTCAGGGAAACTATGGCTACACCTTC	CASSTQGNYGYTF
-	-	TRBV11-2	TRBJ2-4	TGTGCCAGCAGTATCTTAAGGATTGCGGGTCCATCCAAAAACATTCAGTACTTC	CASSILRIAGPSKNIQYF
-	-	TRBV5-8	TRBJ1-1	TGTGCCACAGGACAGTACGCTGAAGCTTTCTTT	CATGQYAEAFF
-	TRBD2	TRBV6-5	TRBJ2-7	TGTGCCAGCAGGAGCGGGATACGCTCCTACGAGCAGTACTTC	CASRSGIRSYEQYF
-	-	TRBV5-1	TRBJ1-1	TGCGCCAGCAGCTTGTGGCGTCCGGGTAACACTGAAGCTTTCTTT	CASSLWRPGNTEAFF
few	-	TRBV6-5	TRBJ1-3	TGTGCCAGCTGTTTCAGGGAAAGAAACACCATATATTTT	CASCFRERNTIYF
few	-	TRBV24-1	TRBJ2-2	TGTGCCACCAGTGATTTTGGGGAGGCCGGGGAGCTGTTTTTT	CATSDFGEAGELFF